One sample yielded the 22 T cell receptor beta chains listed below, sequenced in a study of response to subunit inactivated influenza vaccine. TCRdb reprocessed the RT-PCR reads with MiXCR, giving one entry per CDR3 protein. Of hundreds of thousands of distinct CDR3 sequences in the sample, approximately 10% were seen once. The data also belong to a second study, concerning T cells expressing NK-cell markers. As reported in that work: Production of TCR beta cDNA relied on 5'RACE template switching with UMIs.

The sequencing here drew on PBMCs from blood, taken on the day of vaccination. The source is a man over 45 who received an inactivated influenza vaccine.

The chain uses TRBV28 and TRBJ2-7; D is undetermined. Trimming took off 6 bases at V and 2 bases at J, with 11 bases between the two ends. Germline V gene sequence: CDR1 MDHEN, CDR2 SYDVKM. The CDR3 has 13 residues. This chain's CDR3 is CASRGGSTYEQYF. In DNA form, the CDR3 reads TGTGCCAGCAGAGGTGGATCGACCTACGAGCAGTACTTC.

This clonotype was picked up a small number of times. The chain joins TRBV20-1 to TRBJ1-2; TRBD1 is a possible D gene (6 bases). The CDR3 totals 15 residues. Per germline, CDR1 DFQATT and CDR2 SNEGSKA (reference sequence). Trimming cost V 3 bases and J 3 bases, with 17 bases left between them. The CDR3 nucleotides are TGCAGTGCTAGGGCCCGGAGGGGGTTAGACTATGGCTACACCTTC. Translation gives CSARARRGLDYGYTF.

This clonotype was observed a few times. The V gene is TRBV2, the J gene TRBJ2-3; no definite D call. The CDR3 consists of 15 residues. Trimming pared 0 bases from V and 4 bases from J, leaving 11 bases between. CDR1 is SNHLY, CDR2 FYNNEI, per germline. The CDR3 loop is CASSEAEWASDTQYF. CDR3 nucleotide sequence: TGTGCCAGCAGTGAAGCGGAATGGGCTTCAGATACGCAGTATTTT. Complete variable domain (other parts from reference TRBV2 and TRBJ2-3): EPEVTQTPSHQVTQMGQEVILRCVPISNHLYFYWYRQILGQKVEFLVSFYNNEISEKSEIFDDQFSVERPDGSNFTLKIRSTKLEDSAMYFCASSEAEWASDTQYFGPGTRLTVL.

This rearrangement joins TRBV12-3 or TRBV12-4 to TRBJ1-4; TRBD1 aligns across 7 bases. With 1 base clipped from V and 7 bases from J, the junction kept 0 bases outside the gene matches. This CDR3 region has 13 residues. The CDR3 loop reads CASSLEGAEKLFF. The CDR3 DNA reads TGTGCCAGCAGTTTAGAGGGGGCTGAAAAACTGTTTTTT.

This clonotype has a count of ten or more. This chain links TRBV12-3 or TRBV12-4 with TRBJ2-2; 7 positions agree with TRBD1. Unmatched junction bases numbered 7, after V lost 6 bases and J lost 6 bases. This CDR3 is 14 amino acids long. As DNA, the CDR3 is TGTGCCAGCAGGACAGGGATCCGGGCCGGGGAGCTGTTTTTT. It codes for CASRTGIRAGELFF.

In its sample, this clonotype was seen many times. CDR3 sequence: CASRLPPGPTEAFF. CDR3 DNA: TGTGCCAGCAGACTCCCCCCGGGTCCCACTGAAGCTTTCTTT. This chain links TRBV12-3 or TRBV12-4 with TRBJ1-1; D is ambiguous. The CDR3 consists of 14 residues. Trimming removed 6 bases from V and 4 bases from J, with 15 bases in between.

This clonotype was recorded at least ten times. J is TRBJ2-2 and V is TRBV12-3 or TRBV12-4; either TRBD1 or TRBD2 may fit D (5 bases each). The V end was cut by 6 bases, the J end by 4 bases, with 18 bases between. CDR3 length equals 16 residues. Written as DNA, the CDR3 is TGTGCCAGCAGACCCTCCCGGGGCTCGCGCACCGGGGAGCTGTTTTTT. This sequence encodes CASRPSRGSRTGELFF.

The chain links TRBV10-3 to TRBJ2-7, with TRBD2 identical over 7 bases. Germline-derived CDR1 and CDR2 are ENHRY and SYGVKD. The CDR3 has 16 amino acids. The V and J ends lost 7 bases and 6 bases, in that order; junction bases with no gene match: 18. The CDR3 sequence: CAINSGLGGKRTEQYF. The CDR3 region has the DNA TGTGCCATCAACTCCGGATTGGGAGGGAAACGCACCGAGCAGTACTTC.

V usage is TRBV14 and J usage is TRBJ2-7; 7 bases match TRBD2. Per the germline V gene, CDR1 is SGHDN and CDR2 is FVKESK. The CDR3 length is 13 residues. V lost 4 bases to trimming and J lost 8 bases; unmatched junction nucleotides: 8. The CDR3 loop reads CASSLGLPSKQYF. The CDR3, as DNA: TGTGCCAGCAGCCTGGGACTACCCTCCAAGCAGTACTTC.

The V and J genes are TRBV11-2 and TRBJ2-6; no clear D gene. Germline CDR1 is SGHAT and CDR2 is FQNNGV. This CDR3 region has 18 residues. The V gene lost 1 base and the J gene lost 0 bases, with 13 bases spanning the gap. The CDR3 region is CASSLVRLSNSGANVLTF. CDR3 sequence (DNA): TGTGCCAGCAGCTTAGTAAGGTTGTCGAACTCTGGGGCCAACGTCCTGACTTTC.

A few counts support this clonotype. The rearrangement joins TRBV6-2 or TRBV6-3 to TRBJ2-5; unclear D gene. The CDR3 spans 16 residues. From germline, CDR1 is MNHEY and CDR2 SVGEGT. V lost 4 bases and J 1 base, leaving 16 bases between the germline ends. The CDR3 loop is CASSSPVLWIQETQYF. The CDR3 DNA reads TGTGCCAGCAGTTCTCCCGTTTTGTGGATCCAAGAGACCCAGTACTTC.

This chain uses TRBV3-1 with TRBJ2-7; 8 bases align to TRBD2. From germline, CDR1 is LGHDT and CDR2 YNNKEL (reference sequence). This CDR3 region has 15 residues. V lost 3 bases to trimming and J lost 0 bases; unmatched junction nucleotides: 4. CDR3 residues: CASSQIAGSSYEQYF. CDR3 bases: TGTGCCAGCAGCCAGATAGCGGGATCCTCCTACGAGCAGTACTTC.

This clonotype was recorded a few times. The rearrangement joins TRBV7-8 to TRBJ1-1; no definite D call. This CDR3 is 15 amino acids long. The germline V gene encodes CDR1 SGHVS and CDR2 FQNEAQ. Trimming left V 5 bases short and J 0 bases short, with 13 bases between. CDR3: CASSPYRIMNTEAFF. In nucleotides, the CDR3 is TGTGCCAGCAGCCCATACAGAATAATGAACACTGAAGCTTTCTTT.

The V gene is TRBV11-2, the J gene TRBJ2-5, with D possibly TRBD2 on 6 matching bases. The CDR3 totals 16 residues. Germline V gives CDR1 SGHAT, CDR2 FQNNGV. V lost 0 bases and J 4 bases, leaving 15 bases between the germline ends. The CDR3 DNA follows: TGTGCCAGCAGCTTAGATCGGAGGGTAGAACTAGAGACCCAGTACTTC. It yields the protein CASSLDRRVELETQYF. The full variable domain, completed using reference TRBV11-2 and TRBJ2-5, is EAGVAQSPRYKIIEKRQSVAFWCNPISGHATLYWYQQILGQGPKLLIQFQNNGVVDDSQLPKDRFSAERLKGVDSTLKIQPAKLEDSAVYLCASSLDRRVELETQYFGPGTRLLVL.

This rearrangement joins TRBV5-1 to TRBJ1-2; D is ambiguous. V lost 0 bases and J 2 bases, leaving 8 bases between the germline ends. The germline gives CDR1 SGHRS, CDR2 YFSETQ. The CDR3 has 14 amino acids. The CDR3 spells CASSLAAENYGYTF. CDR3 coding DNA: TGCGCCAGCAGCTTGGCCGCGGAGAACTATGGCTACACCTTC.

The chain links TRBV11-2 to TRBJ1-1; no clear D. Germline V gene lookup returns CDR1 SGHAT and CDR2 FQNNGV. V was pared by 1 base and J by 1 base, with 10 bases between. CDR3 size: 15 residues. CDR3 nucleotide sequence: TGTGCCAGCAGCTTAGCCCGAGTCAAGAACACTGAAGCTTTCTTT. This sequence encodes CASSLARVKNTEAFF. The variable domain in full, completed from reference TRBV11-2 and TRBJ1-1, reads EAGVAQSPRYKIIEKRQSVAFWCNPISGHATLYWYQQILGQGPKLLIQFQNNGVVDDSQLPKDRFSAERLKGVDSTLKIQPAKLEDSAVYLCASSLARVKNTEAFFGQGTRLTVV.

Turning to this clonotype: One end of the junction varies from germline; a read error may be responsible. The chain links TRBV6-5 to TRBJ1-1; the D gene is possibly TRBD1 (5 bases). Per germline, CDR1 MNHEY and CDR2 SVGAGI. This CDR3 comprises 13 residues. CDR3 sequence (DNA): TGTGCCAGCAGTTACTTGGGGGATACTGAAGCTGTCTTT. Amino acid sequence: CASSYLGDTEAVF.

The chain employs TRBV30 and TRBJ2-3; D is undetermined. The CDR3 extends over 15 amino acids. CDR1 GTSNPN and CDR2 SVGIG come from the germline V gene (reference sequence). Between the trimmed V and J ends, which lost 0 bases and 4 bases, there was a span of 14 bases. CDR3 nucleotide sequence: TGTGCCTGGAGTGTACGGTGGGGATTCTCAGATACGCAGTATTTT. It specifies CAWSVRWGFSDTQYF.

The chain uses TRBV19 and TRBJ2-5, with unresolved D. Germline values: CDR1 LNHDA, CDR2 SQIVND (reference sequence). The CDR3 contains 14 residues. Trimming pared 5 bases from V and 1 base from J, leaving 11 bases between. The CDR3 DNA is TGTGCCAGTAGTCGGGCAGGCACCCAAGAGACCCAGTACTTC. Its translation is CASSRAGTQETQYF.

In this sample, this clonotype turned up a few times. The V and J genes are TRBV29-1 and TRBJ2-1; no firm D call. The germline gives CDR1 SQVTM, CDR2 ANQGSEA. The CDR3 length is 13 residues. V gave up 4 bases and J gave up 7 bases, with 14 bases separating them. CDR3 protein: CSVGLARWNEQFF. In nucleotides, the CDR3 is TGCAGCGTTGGCCTTGCTAGGTGGAATGAGCAGTTCTTC.

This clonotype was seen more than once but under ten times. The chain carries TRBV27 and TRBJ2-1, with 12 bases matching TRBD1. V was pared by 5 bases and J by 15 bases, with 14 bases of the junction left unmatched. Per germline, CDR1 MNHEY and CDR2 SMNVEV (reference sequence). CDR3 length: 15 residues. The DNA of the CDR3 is TGTGCCAGCAGTCCCTTAGGGACAGGGGGCAGTTGGCCGTTCTTC. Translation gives CASSPLGTGGSWPFF.

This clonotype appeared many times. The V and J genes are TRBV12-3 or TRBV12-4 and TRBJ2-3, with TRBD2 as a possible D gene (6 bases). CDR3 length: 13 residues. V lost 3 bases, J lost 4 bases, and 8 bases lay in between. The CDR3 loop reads CASSFGDSDTQYF. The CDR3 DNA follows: TGTGCCAGCAGTTTCGGGGACTCAGATACGCAGTATTTT.